The TCR beta chain under discussion was sequenced for a study of blood T cell repertoires in COVID-19. CDR1 and CDR2 from the germline V gene are SGHRS and YFSETQ. The CDR3 spans 13 residues. V gave up 4 bases and J gave up 4 bases, with 8 bases separating them. Grouping used clinical history reported by participants in a survey and questionnaire. Original data processing: Amplification of reference gene primers was used by the study to estimate nucleated cell counts. This table comes from immunoSEQ multiplex PCR, and its TCRdb copy is limited to in-frame clones, with some not included. V, J and clone size reflect that table, while D and trimming were determined from the DNA. The repertoire consists of fewer than 250,000 clones, with around 90% occurring once and the leading ten covering 2.6%.

Sequenced sample: PBMCs or T cells enriched from blood (not recorded which). The J gene is TRBJ2-2, the V gene TRBV5-1; tentatively, D is TRBD2 (6 bases). The receptor was isolated from a woman in her twenties or thirties with acute COVID-19. The CDR3 loop is CASSRSGTGELFF. The CDR3 coding sequence is TGCGCCAGCAGCCGTAGCGGCACCGGGGAGCTGTTTTTT.